These 8 T cell receptor beta chains share one sample of origin, sequenced in a study of T cell responses to AZD1222 COVID-19 vaccine. Measured with immunoSEQ multiplex PCR; TCRdb has only the in-frame clones, and not every one. The sample yields about 130,000 clones, roughly 90% seen once. Sequences were derived from peripheral blood, sampled on day 0 of AZD1222 vaccination. The receptors come from an adult in good health.

This rearrangement joins TRBV11-2 to TRBJ2-7; D gene ambiguous. The CDR3 is 14 residues long. V was shortened by 5 bases and J by 4 bases, with 15 bases between the two germline ends. Germline V gene data show CDR1 as SGHAT and CDR2 as FQNNGV. The CDR3 protein is CASSPRPGPYEQYF. The CDR3 coding sequence is TGTGCCAGCAGCCCTAGACCAGGACCTTACGAGCAGTACTTC.

The J gene is TRBJ2-2, the V gene TRBV12-3 or TRBV12-4; 7 nucleotides line up with TRBD1. The ends lost 11 bases at V and 6 bases at J; junction bases unmatched: 9. This CDR3 comprises 13 residues. CDR3 region: CADNDREAGELFF. In nucleotides, the CDR3 is TGTGCCGACAATGACAGGGAAGCCGGGGAGCTGTTTTTT.

The chain is built from TRBV4-1 and TRBJ1-2; TRBD1 agrees at 7 bases. CDR3 length: 14 residues. Germline V gene data show CDR1 as MGHRA and CDR2 as YSYEKL. V lost 4 bases to trimming and J lost 2 bases; unmatched junction nucleotides: 4. CDR3 nucleotide sequence: TGCGCCAGCAGCCCATGGGGACAGAACTATGGCTACACCTTC. It specifies CASSPWGQNYGYTF.

V gene TRBV6-6 combines with J gene TRBJ1-1; D is uncertain. CDR3 length: 12 amino acids. Trimming cost V 5 bases and J 1 base, with 5 bases left between them. CDR1 and CDR2 from the germline V gene are MNHNY and SVGAGI (reference sequence). This chain's CDR3 is CASSQKNTEAFF. CDR3 DNA sequence: TGTGCCAGCAGTCAAAAGAACACTGAAGCTTTCTTT.

J is TRBJ2-1 and V is TRBV9, with unresolved D. The V end was cut by 0 bases, the J end by 12 bases, with 13 bases between. CDR1 is SGDLS, CDR2 YYNGEE, per germline. The CDR3 is 13 residues long. The chain's CDR3 is CASSVATSKWQFF. The CDR3 DNA reads TGTGCCAGCAGCGTAGCTACCTCGAAGTGGCAGTTCTTC. The variable domain in full, with the rest retrieved from reference TRBV9 and TRBJ2-1, is DSGVTQTPKHLITATGQRVTLRCSPRSGDLSVYWYQQSLDQGLQFLIQYYNGEERAKGNILERFSAQQFPDLHSELNLSSLELGDSALYFCASSVATSKWQFFGPGTRLTVL.

A few counts support this clone. The chain carries TRBV29-1 and TRBJ1-2; D is possibly TRBD1 (5 bases). Between the trimmed V and J ends, which lost 6 bases and 8 bases, there was a span of 10 bases. The germline V gene encodes CDR1 SQVTM and CDR2 ANQGSEA. The CDR3 is made up of 10 amino acids. The CDR3 loop reads CSVGTGGYTF. In DNA, the CDR3 is TGCAGCGTGGGGACGGGCGGCTACACCTTC.

The chain links TRBV15 to TRBJ1-5; D perhaps matches TRBD1 (6 bases). Germline CDR1 LNHNV, CDR2 YYDKDF (reference sequence). V dropped 3 bases and J dropped 6 bases, with 18 bases sitting between them. This CDR3 region has 16 residues. Here the CDR3 reads CATSREGGNTFQPQHF. In DNA form, the CDR3 reads TGTGCCACCAGCAGGGAGGGGGGGAACACCTTTCAGCCCCAGCATTTT.

The rearrangement uses TRBV4-1 and TRBJ1-4; D gene uncertain. V was pared by 1 base and J by 7 bases, with 10 bases between. The CDR3 consists of 14 residues. The germline V gene encodes CDR1 MGHRA and CDR2 YSYEKL. In DNA, the CDR3 is TGCGCCAGCAGCCAAGTGGTTAGTCTTGAAAAACTGTTTTTT. The encoded protein is CASSQVVSLEKLFF.